The rows below give T cell receptor beta chains drawn from one sample of a study of T cell responses to AZD1222 COVID-19 vaccine. Method: immunoSEQ multiplex PCR; TCRdb's copy keeps in-frame clones and lacks some. The data contain about 150,000 clones, about 91% of them singletons. The specimen comprised peripheral blood, sampled on day 0 of AZD1222 vaccination. The receptors were sampled from an adult in good health. Both conserved end residues are part of each CDR3.

V	CDR3
TRBV5-1	CASSSGTGRNTEAFF
TRBV27	CASSPGTGLQPQHF
TRBV12-5	CASGLVRGLAFQETQYF
TRBV11-1	CASSPGQGRDTQYF
TRBV28	CASRPPGPGTEAFF
TRBV7-6	CASSLGTSNTGELFF
TRBV6-2/TRBV6-3	CASSPFMNTGELFF
TRBV19	CASSIRAPRTEAFF
TRBV7-2	CASSLGLVRTETQYF
TRBV6-6	CASSRSTPLRLAGNADTQYF
TRBV7-8	CASSSDRDRASNQPQHF
TRBV28	CASVMGFGYGYTF
TRBV6-2/TRBV6-3	CASSYSMRTSFGDTQYF
TRBV9	CASAREGSDADTQYF
TRBV29-1	CSVEAGTGYNEQFF
TRBV9	CASSVGPGLASRTDTQYF
TRBV4-3	CASSQGRYRVTGSKLFF
TRBV9	CASSVSSATDTQYF
TRBV6-2/TRBV6-3	CASSPTRGRAYNEQFF
TRBV9	CASSPGGRDAGELFF
TRBV5-8	CASSLGQGFEGYTF
TRBV10-3	CAISESSLTANTEAFF
TRBV5-1	CASSFEMAMNTEAFF
TRBV4-2	CASSPGGRTGRYEQYF
TRBV27	CASSLSPAGNYEQYF
TRBV6-5	CASSYLGRYEQYF
TRBV6-2/TRBV6-3	CASSYFPASSYGYTF